The T cell receptor beta chain described here comes from a study of PD-L1 blockade in urothelial cancer. As for the study in general: The year 2014 saw patients start atezolizumab, 1,200 mg intravenously every 3 weeks.

Enrolled patients showed locally advanced or metastatic urothelial carcinoma. The CDR3 consists of 14 residues. Trimming removed 1 base at V and 1 base at J, with 7 bases between. The germline V gene encodes CDR1 SEHNR and CDR2 FQNEAQ (reference sequence). Clones were sequenced by immunoSEQ multiplex PCR, and TCRdb holds only the in-frame ones, with some missing. The sample contains about 24,000 clones, around 90% of which appear only once. The sequencing here drew on PBMCs, taken around atezolizumab (anti-PD-L1) treatment. The rearrangement links TRBV7-9 to TRBJ1-1, with a tentative D call TRBD1 (6 bases). The clonotype comes from a man in his fifties or sixties with urothelial cancer. CDR3 DNA: TGTGCCAGCAGCTTAGGACAGGCGAACACTGAAGCTTTCTTT. This translates into CASSLGQANTEAFF.